The clone carrying this TCR beta chain was seen only a few times. The target antigen is unknown. Assay: immunoSEQ multiplex PCR; the TCRdb copy retains only in-frame clones and omits some. Of 23,000 or so clones in the sample, 80% to 90% were seen once. These data belong to a study of T cells after posttransplantation cyclophosphamide. Study outcomes and limitations: Recipient CMV seropositivity and CMV reactivation strongly tracked TRB clonality.

Methotrexate plus calcineurin inhibitor accompanied controls' myeloablative marrow transplants; sampling was 1 year later. V was cut by 5 bases and J by 3 bases, with 13 bases left in between. Germline loops: CDR1 LNHDA, CDR2 SQIVND (reference sequence). The CDR3 spans 15 residues. This sequence originates from a female patient aged 30 to 45 who received an allogeneic stem cell transplant from an unrelated donor, was CMV-positive, and had acute and chronic GVHD. Among the T cells, some may be from the graft donor. The sequencing here drew on PBMCs, taken 362 days after allogeneic stem cell transplant with calcineurin inhibitor and methotrexate. The V call is TRBV19, the J call TRBJ1-4; D uncertain. This CDR3 is CASSLSRSANEKLFF. CDR3 nucleotide sequence: TGTGCCAGTAGTCTCAGCCGGAGCGCTAATGAAAAACTGTTTTTT.